This TCR beta chain appears in the sequencing data of a study of T cells in women clearing cervical HPV infection. Study summary: No precancer developed; the control's incident HPV16 infection cleared within 12 months.

A remark on this clone: Its target is not known. The read comes to an end 3 residues before the CDR3 does, leaving the germline J gene to fill in the end.

The protocol was immunoSEQ multiplex PCR, while the TCRdb copy is restricted to in-frame clones and leaves out a portion. Its table lists tens of thousands of clones. After removal of 3 bases from V and 4 bases from J, the junction contained 9 bases not matched to a gene. Germline-derived CDR1 and CDR2 are MGHRA and YSYEKL. The CDR3 is 16 amino acids. Study outcomes and limitations: TRBV6-7 relative abundance averaged about 0.11% in cases and about 0.15% in controls.

Sequenced input: blood buffy coat. The rearrangement uses TRBV4-1 and TRBJ2-3; 8 positions match TRBD2. The TCR originated in a woman between 18 and 70 years old with a cervical HPV16 infection that either progressed to CIN3+ or cleared (not recorded which). CDR3 sequence: CASSHNLGGASDTQYF. The covered CDR3 bases are TGCGCCAGCAGCCACAACCTCGGGGGGGCCTCAGATACG.